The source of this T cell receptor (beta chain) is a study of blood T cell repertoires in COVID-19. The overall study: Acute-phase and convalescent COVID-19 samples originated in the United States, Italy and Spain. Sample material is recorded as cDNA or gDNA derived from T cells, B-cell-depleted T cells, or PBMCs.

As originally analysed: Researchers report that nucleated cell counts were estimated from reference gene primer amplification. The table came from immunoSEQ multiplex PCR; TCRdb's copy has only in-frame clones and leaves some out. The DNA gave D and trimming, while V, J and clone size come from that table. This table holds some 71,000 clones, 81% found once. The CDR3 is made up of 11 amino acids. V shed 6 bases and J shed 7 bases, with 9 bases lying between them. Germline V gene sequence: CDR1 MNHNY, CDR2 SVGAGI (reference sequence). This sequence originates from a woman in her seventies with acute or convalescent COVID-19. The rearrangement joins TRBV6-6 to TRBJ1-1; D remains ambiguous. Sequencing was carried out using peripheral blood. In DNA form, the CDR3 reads TGTGCCAGCAGCCGGTCGAATGAAGCTTTCTTT. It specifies CASSRSNEAFF.